Listed below are T cell receptor beta chains from one sample, sequenced in a study of identical twins. A single record per CDR3 protein comes from TCRdb applying MiXCR to the 5' RACE reads. The sample holds around 1.7 million distinct CDR3 sequences, about 30% seen once. The sequenced sample consisted of cord blood. Source of these receptors: a newborn girl in good health. The CDR3 runs from the conserved cysteine through the conserved F or W. The D gene is left open where the match is weak. The listing skips clone size in some rows; elsewhere it reads once, few, many or a size class.

J gene: TRBJ2-7; V gene: TRBV28; D gene: NA; clone size: many; CDR3 protein: CASSLVGADYEQYF; CDR3 DNA: TGTGCCAGCAGTTTAGTAGGGGCGGACTACGAGCAGTACTTC
J gene: TRBJ1-6; V gene: TRBV6-6; D gene: NA; clone size: NA; CDR3 protein: CASRGREDSPLHF; CDR3 DNA: TGTGCCAGCAGGGGGAGAGAGGATTCACCCCTCCACTTT
J gene: TRBJ2-2; V gene: TRBV28; D gene: NA; clone size: NA; CDR3 protein: CASSFPGRGELFF; CDR3 DNA: TGTGCCAGCAGTTTCCCAGGGAGAGGGGAGCTGTTTTTT
J gene: TRBJ2-7; V gene: TRBV21-1; D gene: NA; clone size: NA; CDR3 protein: CASSKVRAGVYEQYF; CDR3 DNA: TGTGCCAGCAGCAAAGTACGAGCGGGAGTCTACGAGCAGTACTTC
J gene: TRBJ2-1; V gene: TRBV28; D gene: NA; clone size: NA; CDR3 protein: CASSLWGSGSEQFF; CDR3 DNA: TGTGCCAGCAGTTTATGGGGGAGCGGTTCCGAGCAGTTCTTC
J gene: TRBJ2-3; V gene: TRBV4-1; D gene: TRBD2; clone size: NA; CDR3 protein: CASSRPTSSDTQYF; CDR3 DNA: TGCGCCAGCAGCCGCCCGACTAGCTCCGATACGCAGTATTTT
J gene: TRBJ1-2; V gene: TRBV24-1; D gene: NA; clone size: NA; CDR3 protein: CATTGPYKDGCTF; CDR3 DNA: TGTGCCACAACAGGGCCTTATAAAGATGGCTGCACCTTC
J gene: TRBJ2-7; V gene: TRBV7-2; D gene: NA; clone size: few; CDR3 protein: CASSLFSDGPYEQYF; CDR3 DNA: TGTGCCAGCAGCTTATTTTCCGACGGACCCTACGAGCAGTACTTC
J gene: TRBJ2-5; V gene: TRBV10-3; D gene: TRBD1; clone size: many; CDR3 protein: CAISEKGQGETQYF; CDR3 DNA: TGTGCCATCAGTGAGAAGGGACAGGGAGAGACCCAGTACTTC
J gene: TRBJ2-3; V gene: TRBV20-1; D gene: TRBD2; clone size: NA; CDR3 protein: CSAYPSGSVRDTQYF; CDR3 DNA: TGCAGTGCTTATCCTAGCGGGAGCGTGAGAGATACGCAGTATTTT
J gene: TRBJ1-2; V gene: TRBV5-1; D gene: TRBD1; clone size: NA; CDR3 protein: CASSLVGRGGQANYGYTF; CDR3 DNA: TGCGCCAGCAGCTTGGTCGGTCGCGGGGGACAGGCTAACTATGGCTACACCTTC
J gene: TRBJ2-7; V gene: TRBV3-1; D gene: NA; clone size: once; CDR3 protein: CASSQEPRGYYEQYF; CDR3 DNA: TGTGCCAGCAGCCAAGAACCCAGAGGGTACTACGAGCAGTACTTC
J gene: TRBJ2-1; V gene: TRBV12-3/TRBV12-4; D gene: TRBD2; clone size: few; CDR3 protein: CASSFGAVGATSGRLDNEQFF; CDR3 DNA: TGTGCCAGCAGTTTCGGGGCCGTCGGGGCGACTAGCGGGAGATTGGACAATGAGCAGTTCTTC
J gene: TRBJ2-7; V gene: TRBV28; D gene: NA; clone size: few; CDR3 protein: CASSLVQLGEQYF; CDR3 DNA: TGTGCCAGCAGTTTGGTTCAGCTGGGTGAGCAGTACTTC
J gene: TRBJ1-5; V gene: TRBV25-1; D gene: TRBD1; clone size: NA; CDR3 protein: CASSPSGQGKPQHF; CDR3 DNA: TGTGCCAGCAGTCCTTCGGGACAGGGGAAGCCCCAGCATTTT
J gene: TRBJ1-1; V gene: TRBV6-5; D gene: NA; clone size: NA; CDR3 protein: CASSHRTKTNTEAFF; CDR3 DNA: TGTGCCAGCAGTCACAGGACAAAGACGAACACTGAAGCTTTCTTT
J gene: TRBJ1-6; V gene: TRBV6-6; D gene: NA; clone size: NA; CDR3 protein: CASSYGGGPYNSPLHF; CDR3 DNA: TGTGCCAGCAGTTACGGGGGAGGGCCCTATAATTCACCCCTCCACTTT
J gene: TRBJ1-4; V gene: TRBV29-1; D gene: TRBD1; clone size: many; CDR3 protein: CSVVEGAREKLFF; CDR3 DNA: TGCAGCGTTGTGGAGGGGGCGCGGGAAAAACTGTTTTTT
J gene: TRBJ1-2; V gene: TRBV10-3; D gene: TRBD1; clone size: NA; CDR3 protein: CAISTGEWGYTF; CDR3 DNA: TGTGCCATCAGCACAGGGGAGTGGGGCTACACCTTC
J gene: TRBJ1-2; V gene: TRBV25-1; D gene: TRBD1; clone size: few; CDR3 protein: CASSDWTGADYGYTF; CDR3 DNA: TGTGCCAGCAGTGATTGGACAGGGGCCGACTATGGCTACACCTTC
J gene: TRBJ1-5; V gene: TRBV28; D gene: NA; clone size: NA; CDR3 protein: CASSFHITGTLNQPQHF; CDR3 DNA: TGTGCCAGCAGTTTTCATATAACCGGGACCCTCAATCAGCCCCAGCATTTT
J gene: TRBJ2-3; V gene: TRBV2; D gene: NA; clone size: NA; CDR3 protein: CASLWAPTDTQYF; CDR3 DNA: TGTGCCAGCCTCTGGGCTCCCACAGATACGCAGTATTTT
J gene: TRBJ2-7; V gene: TRBV27; D gene: NA; clone size: many; CDR3 protein: CASSFARSSYEQYF; CDR3 DNA: TGTGCCAGCAGTTTTGCCAGGAGCTCCTACGAGCAGTACTTC
J gene: TRBJ2-7; V gene: TRBV3-1; D gene: TRBD2; clone size: few; CDR3 protein: CASSRMTSEWSSYEQYF; CDR3 DNA: TGTGCCAGCAGCCGGATGACTAGCGAGTGGTCCTCCTACGAGCAGTACTTC
J gene: TRBJ2-1; V gene: TRBV7-2; D gene: NA; clone size: NA; CDR3 protein: CASSPRGPYDSYNEQFF; CDR3 DNA: TGTGCCAGCAGCCCCCGGGGGCCCTACGACTCCTACAATGAGCAGTTCTTC
J gene: TRBJ2-7; V gene: TRBV7-2; D gene: NA; clone size: few; CDR3 protein: CASSLLGYSEQYF; CDR3 DNA: TGTGCCAGCAGTTTACTAGGATACAGTGAGCAGTACTTC
J gene: TRBJ2-5; V gene: TRBV3-1; D gene: TRBD1; clone size: few; CDR3 protein: CASSQNGQGQETQYF; CDR3 DNA: TGTGCCAGCAGCCAGAATGGACAGGGCCAAGAGACCCAGTACTTC
J gene: TRBJ2-1; V gene: TRBV7-9; D gene: NA; clone size: NA; CDR3 protein: CASSSPGPRDEQFF; CDR3 DNA: TGTGCCAGCAGCTCCCCGGGACCACGGGATGAGCAGTTCTTC
J gene: TRBJ2-2; V gene: TRBV11-2; D gene: NA; clone size: NA; CDR3 protein: CASSSTWVGTGELFF; CDR3 DNA: TGTGCCAGCAGCTCAACATGGGTGGGCACCGGGGAGCTGTTTTTT
J gene: TRBJ1-2; V gene: TRBV28; D gene: NA; clone size: few; CDR3 protein: CASSFSGPRGYGHTF; CDR3 DNA: TGTGCCAGCAGTTTCAGTGGCCCCCGAGGCTATGGCCACACCTTC
J gene: TRBJ1-2; V gene: TRBV29-1; D gene: TRBD1; clone size: many; CDR3 protein: CSVEIWTGGYGYTF; CDR3 DNA: TGCAGCGTTGAAATCTGGACAGGGGGTTATGGCTACACCTTC
J gene: TRBJ2-1; V gene: TRBV4-1; D gene: TRBD2; clone size: once; CDR3 protein: CASSRFLAGEGKQSF; CDR3 DNA: TGCGCCAGCAGCCGCTTCCTAGCGGGAGAAGGCAAGCAGTCCTTC
J gene: TRBJ2-7; V gene: TRBV6-2/TRBV6-3; D gene: TRBD2; clone size: NA; CDR3 protein: CASSYLTSGSSYEQYF; CDR3 DNA: TGTGCCAGCAGTTACCTCACTAGCGGATCCTCCTACGAGCAGTACTTC
J gene: TRBJ2-3; V gene: TRBV20-1; D gene: NA; clone size: few; CDR3 protein: CSARAFRQLITDTQYF; CDR3 DNA: TGCAGTGCTAGAGCTTTTAGGCAGTTAATCACAGATACGCAGTATTTT
J gene: TRBJ2-2; V gene: TRBV24-1; D gene: NA; clone size: few; CDR3 protein: CATSRQGNTGELFF; CDR3 DNA: TGTGCCACCAGTAGGCAGGGGAACACCGGGGAGCTGTTTTTT
J gene: TRBJ2-4; V gene: TRBV9; D gene: NA; clone size: NA; CDR3 protein: CASSHNPNIQYF; CDR3 DNA: TGTGCCAGCAGCCATAATCCAAACATTCAGTACTTC
J gene: TRBJ1-5; V gene: TRBV6-5; D gene: NA; clone size: few; CDR3 protein: CASSSTSGEDQPQHF; CDR3 DNA: TGTGCCAGCAGTTCCACGTCTGGGGAGGATCAGCCCCAGCATTTT
J gene: TRBJ2-1; V gene: TRBV12-3/TRBV12-4; D gene: TRBD2; clone size: many; CDR3 protein: CASTERALAGSRSYNEQFF; CDR3 DNA: TGTGCCAGCACCGAAAGGGCCCTAGCGGGGTCTCGCTCCTACAATGAGCAGTTCTTC
J gene: TRBJ2-3; V gene: TRBV11-3; D gene: NA; clone size: NA; CDR3 protein: CASQGHTDTQYF; CDR3 DNA: TGTGCCAGCCAGGGGCACACAGATACGCAGTATTTT
J gene: TRBJ2-7; V gene: TRBV5-1; D gene: NA; clone size: NA; CDR3 protein: CASSFGGMREQYF; CDR3 DNA: TGCGCCAGCAGCTTCGGAGGGATGCGCGAGCAGTACTTC
J gene: TRBJ2-3; V gene: TRBV28; D gene: NA; clone size: NA; CDR3 protein: CASSLRASSDTQYF; CDR3 DNA: TGTGCCAGCAGTTTAAGGGCTAGTTCGGATACGCAGTATTTT
J gene: TRBJ2-3; V gene: TRBV6-6; D gene: NA; clone size: once; CDR3 protein: CASSYRAGFSTATQYF; CDR3 DNA: TGTGCCAGCAGTTACAGGGCCGGCTTCAGCACAGCTACGCAGTACTTT
J gene: TRBJ1-6; V gene: TRBV2; D gene: TRBD1; clone size: few; CDR3 protein: CASGGDRVYNSPLHF; CDR3 DNA: TGTGCCAGCGGAGGGGACAGGGTCTATAATTCACCCCTCCACTTT
J gene: TRBJ2-5; V gene: TRBV3-1; D gene: NA; clone size: NA; CDR3 protein: CASSQDPYRETQYF; CDR3 DNA: TGTGCCAGCAGCCAAGATCCGTACCGGGAGACCCAGTACTTC
J gene: TRBJ2-1; V gene: TRBV15; D gene: TRBD2; clone size: NA; CDR3 protein: CATSREGLAAHNEQFF; CDR3 DNA: TGTGCCACCAGCAGAGAGGGACTAGCGGCCCACAATGAGCAGTTCTTC
J gene: TRBJ1-6; V gene: TRBV6-6; D gene: NA; clone size: NA; CDR3 protein: CASSYLSGSNSPLHF; CDR3 DNA: TGTGCCAGCAGTTACCTCTCAGGGTCCAATTCACCCCTCCACTTT
J gene: TRBJ2-7; V gene: TRBV4-2; D gene: TRBD2; clone size: NA; CDR3 protein: CASSQEKRGYNEQYF; CDR3 DNA: TGTGCCAGCAGCCAAGAAAAGCGGGGGTACAATGAGCAGTACTTC
J gene: TRBJ1-2; V gene: TRBV7-9; D gene: NA; clone size: NA; CDR3 protein: CASSLRAQNYGYTF; CDR3 DNA: TGTGCCAGCAGCTTAAGGGCACAGAACTATGGCTACACCTTC
J gene: TRBJ1-6; V gene: TRBV14; D gene: TRBD1; clone size: NA; CDR3 protein: CASSQGTGYNSPPHF; CDR3 DNA: TGTGCCAGCAGCCAAGGGACAGGGTATAATTCACCCCCCCACTTT
J gene: TRBJ1-6; V gene: TRBV20-1; D gene: NA; clone size: NA; CDR3 protein: CSASTDYNSPLHF; CDR3 DNA: TGCAGTGCTTCCACGGACTATAATTCACCCCTCCACTTT
J gene: TRBJ2-7; V gene: TRBV7-2; D gene: NA; clone size: NA; CDR3 protein: CASSLGWQGSYEQYF; CDR3 DNA: TGTGCCAGCAGCTTAGGTTGGCAGGGAAGCTACGAGCAGTACTTC
J gene: TRBJ1-3; V gene: TRBV18; D gene: NA; clone size: NA; CDR3 protein: CASSPPRASGNTIYF; CDR3 DNA: TGTGCCAGCTCACCACCTAGGGCCTCTGGAAACACCATATATTTT
J gene: TRBJ2-1; V gene: TRBV4-2; D gene: TRBD2; clone size: few; CDR3 protein: CASSQEGTLAGGYNEQFF; CDR3 DNA: TGTGCCAGCAGCCAAGAGGGCACACTAGCGGGAGGTTACAATGAGCAGTTCTTC
J gene: TRBJ1-1; V gene: TRBV29-1; D gene: NA; clone size: NA; CDR3 protein: CSVVSAMNTEAFF; CDR3 DNA: TGCAGCGTTGTGAGTGCGATGAACACTGAAGCTTTCTTT